This TCR beta chain came from a study of cytomegalovirus exposure and HLA in healthy donors. The primer mix had 60 Vbeta and 13 Jbeta primers. Produced via immunoSEQ multiplex PCR; TCRdb's table is partial and in-frame only. The sample comprises about 110,000 clones, just over 70% of which are singletons, and about 0.8% rests with the top ten. The study's findings and limits: Later genetic work tied a missense DCLRE1C variant to beta-chain V and J trimming.

Details on this clone: Its cognate antigen is unknown.

The source of this sequence is a boy aged 10-17 years in good health and CMV-seronegative. Sequenced material: PBMCs.

The CDR3 spells CASSEYRERMTGELFF. DNA of the CDR3: TGTGCCAGCAGTGAATACAGGGAACGTATGACCGGGGAGCTGTTTTTT. This chain connects TRBV2 to TRBJ2-2, with D perhaps matching TRBD1 (6 bases). The germline gives CDR1 SNHLY, CDR2 FYNNEI. V was clipped by 2 bases and J by 5 bases, with 15 bases between them. The CDR3 contains 16 residues.